This T cell receptor beta chain came from a study of Graves' ophthalmopathy and Graves' hyperthyroidism. Concerning this clonotype: Its ends do not fully match the called genes, so a read error is possible.

The CDR3 is 16 residues long. Germline V CDR1 and CDR2: DFQATT, SNEGSKA (reference sequence). Amplifying from RNA transcripts, the study obtained TCR beta CDR3 regions. A first-round RT-PCR used HTBI primers, followed by a second-round multiplex PCR. TCRdb passed the multiplex PCR reads through MiXCR, listing each CDR3 protein once. The data hold around 1,200,000 distinct CDR3 sequences, with approximately 35% observed a single time. The chain carries TRBV20-1 and TRBJ1-5; a possible D gene is TRBD1 (5 bases). Sequencing was carried out using peripheral blood or thyroid tissue (not recorded which). The TCR originated in an adult man with Graves' hyperthyroidism. CDR3 sequence reads: CSAHHPPKGSNRPQHF. The CDR3 nucleotides are TGCAGTGCCCATCACCCACCGAAGGGGAGCAATCGGCCCCAGCATTTT.